This T cell receptor beta chain stems from a study of blood T cell repertoires in COVID-19 (dated by TCRdb to the early 2020s). Context from the whole study: Samples from collaborators originated in the United States, Italy and Spain and spanned both the acute and convalescent phases of COVID-19. The material from the prospective study consisted of cDNA or gDNA derived from T cells, B-cell-depleted T cells, or PBMCs. The dataset comprised deeply sampled blood TCRbeta repertoires from subjects exposed to, actively infected with, or recovered from COVID-19. A freely available public database, intended as a resource for researchers studying the immune response to SARS-CoV-2, is where the repertoires were released. The samples were drawn from two sources: the first 160 participants of the ongoing ImmuneRACE study, and 1,000 to 1,500 subjects contributed by 6 global collaborators. Nearly every sample came with metadata listing a de-identified subject ID, COVID-19 status, age in years and sex. Where available, HLA class I and class II types were taken from metadata supplied by the sample provider and were not determined by assay-based typing. Points the paper makes about the study in general: How much clinical and demographic metadata was included differed by source and by participant, and the metadata was provided uncurated.

TCRbeta CDR3 regions were amplified from genomic DNA using the immunoSEQ Assay, a bias-controlled multiplex PCR. The original pipeline was this. The number of nucleated cells in each sample was estimated from the amplification of reference gene primers within the assay. Sequence reads were collapsed and filtered to measure the absolute abundance of every unique TCRbeta CDR3 rearrangement. Productive Simpson clonality was computed per sample as the square root of Simpson's diversity index over productive rearrangements. This is the immuneACCESS table as TCRdb keeps it, with only in-frame sequences that have V and J called. A part of the clones is gone; compared with another copy, unresolved V genes explain less than half, and the rest is unexplained. The V and J calls and clone size are taken from that table; D and trimming were inferred from the DNA. The sample table shows about 160,000 clones, and roughly 80% are seen once. The ten most abundant clones make up around 2.7% of the sample.

The germline V gene sets CDR1 to SGDLS and CDR2 to YYNGEE. From the cysteine through the phenylalanine, the CDR3 covers 14 amino acids. Left in the record is the CDR3 DNA by itself, 42 bases read in frame from the first base. Trimmed from V: 1 base; trimmed from J: 5 bases; junction bases lacking a gene match: 0. Whole blood was collected in K2EDTA tubes by collaborating institutions according to the institutions' own protocols. Collaborator samples were shipped for TCRbeta analysis as frozen whole blood, isolated PBMCs, or DNA extracted from either sample type. A note on this clone: Its binding antigen is unknown. No base-level quality is on record; no much larger clone is a single base apart.

The sample taken for sequencing was peripheral blood. Recombination joined TRBV9 with TRBJ2-2, with 9 middle bases fitting TRBD2. The TCR sequence derives from a man between 65 and 85 years old with acute or convalescent COVID-19. The DNA is as follows: TGTGCCAGCAGCGTAACTAGCGGGACCGGGGAGCTGTTTTTT. Its amino acids are CASSVTSGTGELFF. This CDR3, with the reference TRBV9 and TRBJ2-2 proteins standing in past its ends, gives the full variable domain DSGVTQTPKHLITATGQRVTLRCSPRSGDLSVYWYQQSLDQGLQFLIQYYNGEERAKGNILERFSAQQFPDLHSELNLSSLELGDSALYFCASSVTSGTGELFFGEGSRLTVL.